The sequence of this T cell receptor (beta chain) was determined in a study of blood T cell repertoires in COVID-19. Study-level information: Samples of COVID-19 (acute and convalescent) were obtained from the United States, Italy and Spain. T cells, B-cell-depleted T cells, or PBMCs supplied cDNA or gDNA.

This CDR3 has 14 amino acids. Trimming shortened V by 3 bases and J by 6 bases, and 12 bases separated the two germline ends. Germline V gives CDR1 KGHDR, CDR2 SFDVKD. The table came from immunoSEQ multiplex PCR; TCRdb's copy has only in-frame clones and leaves some out. This sample has tens of thousands of clones, with about nine tenths found just once. Source material: peripheral blood. The TCR sequence derives from a man older than 75 with acute or convalescent COVID-19. The chain recombines TRBV24-1 with TRBJ2-3; possibly TRBD2 for D (6 bases). The CDR3: CATSDGSGVDTQYF. The CDR3 DNA follows: TGTGCCACCAGTGATGGCTCGGGGGTGGATACGCAGTATTTT.